The 32 T cell receptor beta chains below come from one sample, sequenced in a study of blood T cell repertoires in COVID-19. The method was immunoSEQ multiplex PCR; TCRdb's version includes in-frame clones alone and lacks a portion of them. The sample shows a few hundred thousand clones, about four fifths of them seen only once. Input material: peripheral blood. The receptor set was obtained from a woman younger than 35 with acute or convalescent COVID-19.

V and J are TRBV5-4 and TRBJ2-1, with 11 bases aligning to TRBD2. V was pared by 4 bases and J by 3 bases, with 12 bases of the junction left unmatched. This CDR3 contains 18 residues. Germline loops: CDR1 SGHNT, CDR2 YYREEE (reference sequence). CDR3: CASSPRRGLAGFYNEQFF. The CDR3 region has the DNA TGTGCCAGCAGCCCTAGACGCGGACTAGCGGGTTTCTACAATGAGCAGTTCTTC.

This CDR3 reads CASSQESGTQYF. The CDR3 nucleotides are TGCGCCAGCAGCCAAGAAAGCGGTACGCAGTATTTT. The rearrangement joins TRBV4-3 to TRBJ2-3; the D gene is possibly TRBD2 (5 bases). The germline V gene has CDR1 LGHNA and CDR2 YSLEER. This CDR3 comprises 12 residues. V was clipped by 0 bases and J by 8 bases, with 6 bases between them.

The CDR3 spells CAWDWDSTYYNEQFF. In DNA form, the CDR3 reads TGTGCCTGGGATTGGGACTCAACCTATTACAATGAGCAGTTCTTC. The V gene is TRBV30, the J gene TRBJ2-1; D is possibly TRBD2 (6 bases). The ends were cut back, 5 bases at V and 4 bases at J, with 18 bases in the middle. The germline CDR1 and CDR2 sequences are GTSNPN and SVGIG (reference sequence). The CDR3 contains 15 residues.

The chain employs TRBV19 and TRBJ2-5; tentative D call: TRBD2 (5 bases). From germline, CDR1 is LNHDA and CDR2 SQIVND (reference sequence). The CDR3 has 13 amino acids. The V and J ends lost 5 bases and 2 bases respectively, with 9 bases between them. In DNA, the CDR3 is TGTGCCAGTAGTGAGGGCCAGCAAGAGACCCAGTACTTC. This codes for CASSEGQQETQYF.

The V call is TRBV9, the J call TRBJ1-2; 8 bases fit TRBD1. The CDR3 contains 14 residues. Germline-derived CDR1 and CDR2 are SGDLS and YYNGEE. The J segment lost 7 bases and the V segment lost 1 base, leaving 6 bases of the junction unmatched. The CDR3 region has the DNA TGTGCCAGCAGCGTAAACACAGGGGGAACTGGCTACACCTTC. Translated, it gives CASSVNTGGTGYTF.

This chain links TRBV7-2 with TRBJ2-7, with D possibly matching TRBD2 (6 bases). The CDR3 sequence is 13 residues long. In germline, CDR1 is SGHTA, CDR2 FQGNSA. Trimming left V 7 bases short and J 1 base short, with 11 bases between. The CDR3 reads CASTAGTSYEQYF. The CDR3 DNA is TGTGCCAGCACCGCCGGGACTTCCTACGAGCAGTACTTC.

This chain connects TRBV6-2 or TRBV6-3 to TRBJ2-3; the match to TRBD2 covers 9 bases. The CDR3 has 16 amino acids. CDR1 and CDR2 from the germline V gene are MNHEY and SVGEGT. The J segment lost 4 bases and the V segment lost 2 bases, leaving 7 bases of the junction unmatched. The CDR3 loop reads CASSYDWTSEADTQYF. The DNA for the CDR3 is TGTGCCAGCAGTTACGATTGGACTAGCGAGGCAGATACGCAGTATTTT.

V is TRBV29-1 and J is TRBJ2-5; D is uncertain. The V end was cut by 6 bases, the J end by 3 bases, with 8 bases between. CDR1 is SQVTM and CDR2 is ANQGSEA in the germline V gene. The CDR3 has 11 amino acids. The CDR3 DNA follows: TGCAGCGTGATAGAGAAAGAGACCCAGTACTTC. This translates into CSVIEKETQYF.

This clone came up once. V is TRBV13 and J is TRBJ2-7; TRBD2 is a possible D gene (6 bases). CDR3 size: 12 residues. The germline V and J ends were trimmed by 5 bases and 6 bases, with 11 bases remaining between them. Per germline, CDR1 PRHDT and CDR2 FYEKMQ (reference sequence). CDR3 residues: CASSPQEGEQYF. CDR3 in DNA: TGTGCCAGCAGCCCCCAGGAGGGCGAGCAGTACTTC.

V is TRBV7-9 and J is TRBJ2-7; 7 bases map to TRBD1. V trimming: 6 bases; J trimming: 6 bases; junction bases outside the gene matches: 8. CDR1 is SEHNR, CDR2 FQNEAQ, per germline (reference sequence). The CDR3 runs to 13 residues. CDR3: CASRPGQTTEQYF. The CDR3 coding sequence is TGTGCCAGCAGGCCGGGACAGACGACCGAGCAGTACTTC.

The rearrangement links TRBV28 to TRBJ1-3; 8 nucleotides match TRBD1. The CDR3 covers 20 residues. CDR1 MDHEN and CDR2 SYDVKM come from the germline V gene. Trimming took 3 bases from V and 0 from J; bases not matched to a gene: 16. CDR3 loop: CASSFPGQGDRGRSGNTIYF. In DNA form, the CDR3 reads TGTGCCAGCAGTTTCCCCGGACAGGGAGACCGGGGACGCTCTGGAAACACCATATATTTT.

In this sample, this clone turned up many times. The V and J genes are TRBV10-3 and TRBJ2-7, with TRBD1 as a possible D gene (6 bases). The CDR3 is made up of 14 amino acids. Germline V gene data show CDR1 as ENHRY and CDR2 as SYGVKD. V dropped 0 bases and J dropped 0 bases, with 6 bases sitting between them. CDR3 protein: CAISESGHSYEQYF. The CDR3 DNA sequence: TGTGCCATCAGTGAGTCGGGACACTCCTACGAGCAGTACTTC.

The chain has TRBV6-5 and TRBJ2-5; 8 positions agree with TRBD2. The junction had 5 bases not matched to a gene; V was cut back by 0 bases and J by 5 bases. The germline gives CDR1 MNHEY, CDR2 SVGAGI. This CDR3 is built from 15 residues. For the CDR3, the DNA is TGTGCCAGCAGTTACTCGTCGGGGGGGGATGAGACCCAGTACTTC. Its protein is CASSYSSGGDETQYF.

The chain carries TRBV24-1 and TRBJ2-1; 7 bases align to TRBD1. J was trimmed by 3 bases and V by 4 bases; bases with no gene match: 5. CDR1 is KGHDR, CDR2 SFDVKD, per germline. The CDR3 has 15 amino acids. CDR3 sequence: CATSDSGTDYNEQFF. CDR3 DNA sequence: TGTGCCACCAGTGACTCCGGGACAGACTACAATGAGCAGTTCTTC.

The chain links TRBV6-5 to TRBJ1-1; tentatively, D is TRBD1 (5 bases). Germline-derived CDR1 and CDR2 are MNHEY and SVGAGI. This CDR3 spans 12 amino acids. The V end was cut by 8 bases, the J end by 1 base, with 8 bases between. The CDR3 DNA sequence: TGTGCCAGCGGGGGGTCGAACACTGAAGCTTTCTTT. Its protein product is CASGGSNTEAFF.

This chain uses TRBV6-1 with TRBJ1-2; no definite D call. V was shortened by 0 bases and J by 1 base, with 9 bases between the two germline ends. Germline V gives CDR1 MNHNS, CDR2 SASEGT. The CDR3 spans 15 residues. CDR3 bases: TGTGCCAGCAGTGAAGCACGGAGCCTTAACTATGGCTACACCTTC. This translates into CASSEARSLNYGYTF.

The genes are TRBV28 and TRBJ2-3; 10 bases align to TRBD2. Germline V lookup: CDR1 MDHEN, CDR2 SYDVKM. The CDR3 runs to 18 residues. J lost 3 bases, V lost 3 bases, and 12 bases had no gene match. CDR3 nucleotide sequence: TGTGCCAGCAGTTTCTTCCGGCTAGCGGGAGTCGATACAGATACGCAGTATTTT. Translating gives CASSFFRLAGVDTDTQYF.

The V and J genes are TRBV2 and TRBJ2-3; D is perhaps TRBD2 (6 bases). CDR1 is SNHLY, CDR2 FYNNEI, per germline. V lost 9 bases to trimming and J lost 3 bases, with 19 bases between them. The CDR3 consists of 15 residues. CDR3 amino acids: CARTEAPGETDTQYF. Here the CDR3 DNA reads TGTGCCAGGACCGAGGCACCGGGAGAGACAGATACGCAGTATTTT.

V gene TRBV10-1 combines with J gene TRBJ2-4; D is undetermined. The CDR3 is 14 amino acids. V was shortened by 4 bases and J by 4 bases, with 11 bases between the two germline ends. Germline CDR1 and CDR2: WNHNN and SYGVQD (reference sequence). The CDR3: CASSATSAKNIQYF. As DNA, the CDR3 is TGCGCCAGCAGTGCGACAAGTGCGAAAAACATTCAGTACTTC.

Only a few counts were recorded for this clone. This chain uses TRBV7-9 with TRBJ2-5; D unresolved. The length of the CDR3 is 14 residues. The V end was cut by 1 base, the J end by 5 bases, with 11 bases between. Germline values: CDR1 SEHNR, CDR2 FQNEAQ (reference sequence). Here the CDR3 DNA reads TGTGCCAGCAGCTTAGGGGTGATCGGGGAGACCCAGTACTTC. Protein sequence: CASSLGVIGETQYF.

The rearrangement links TRBV20-1 to TRBJ1-1, with a tentative D call TRBD1 (6 bases). The CDR3 sequence is 13 residues long. V was trimmed by 3 bases and J by 0 bases, leaving 8 bases between them. Germline V lookup: CDR1 DFQATT, CDR2 SNEGSKA (reference sequence). The CDR3 sequence is CSASNRVNTEAFF. CDR3 nucleotide sequence: TGCAGTGCTAGTAACAGGGTGAACACTGAAGCTTTCTTT.

This clone was found once. This sequence joins TRBV6-1 and TRBJ2-2; tentative D call: TRBD1 (5 bases). The CDR3 spans 13 residues. Germline V gives CDR1 MNHNS, CDR2 SASEGT. The ends were cut back, 10 bases at V and 2 bases at J, with 11 bases in the middle. CDR3 amino acids: CATPGINTGELFF. For the CDR3, the DNA is TGTGCCACCCCAGGGATAAACACCGGGGAGCTGTTTTTT.

The rearrangement links TRBV30 to TRBJ2-1; possible D gene TRBD2, 5 bases. Germline CDR1 reads GTSNPN; CDR2 reads SVGIG (reference sequence). V was pared by 2 bases and J by 7 bases, with 9 bases between. The CDR3 covers 12 residues. The CDR3 loop is CAWSRWENEQFF. The CDR3 coding sequence is TGTGCCTGGAGTAGATGGGAGAATGAGCAGTTCTTC.

The rearrangement joins TRBV3-1 (or the pseudogene TRBV3-2) to TRBJ1-2; no clear D gene. The CDR3 covers 15 residues. Germline CDR1 is LGHDT and CDR2 is YNNKEL (reference sequence). The V end lost 0 bases, the J end lost 8 bases, and 16 bases lay between the germline ends. The CDR3 sequence is CASSQDLGRASGYTF. CDR3 bases: TGTGCCAGCAGCCAAGATTTAGGGAGGGCTAGCGGCTACACCTTC.

In DNA, the CDR3 is TGTGCCAGCAGACTACAGGGGGCCTGGCAGCCCCAGCATTTT. Encoded protein: CASRLQGAWQPQHF. The chain uses TRBV28 and TRBJ1-5, with 9 bases that match TRBD1. Per the germline V gene, CDR1 is MDHEN and CDR2 is SYDVKM. The CDR3 runs to 14 residues. V was pared by 6 bases and J by 7 bases, with 7 bases of the junction left unmatched.

The rearrangement links TRBV11-3 to TRBJ2-1, with D tentatively TRBD2 (6 bases). The CDR3 sequence is 14 residues long. V was clipped by 0 bases and J by 5 bases, with 8 bases between them. Per germline, CDR1 SGHNT and CDR2 YENEEA. The CDR3 region is CASSLEGLDNEQFF. The CDR3 coding sequence is TGTGCCAGCAGCTTAGAGGGACTTGACAATGAGCAGTTCTTC. The variable domain in full, completed from reference TRBV11-3 and TRBJ2-1, reads EAGVVQSPRYKIIEKKQPVAFWCNPISGHNTLYWYLQNLGQGPELLIRYENEEAVDDSQLPKDRFSAERLKGVDSTLKIQPAELGDSAVYLCASSLEGLDNEQFFGPGTRLTVL.

This clone was found many times. The chain carries TRBV27 and TRBJ1-6; 7 bases are shared with TRBD1. The J segment lost 9 bases and the V segment lost 4 bases, leaving 21 bases of the junction unmatched. Germline V lookup: CDR1 MNHEY, CDR2 SMNVEV (reference sequence). CDR3 length equals 19 residues. The CDR3 loop reads CASSYPRIPDRAISSPLHF. DNA of the CDR3: TGTGCCAGCAGTTACCCACGAATCCCAGACAGGGCTATTAGTTCACCCCTCCACTTT.

This clone was picked up a small number of times. CDR3 in amino acids: CASSLAPSGTSGYEQYF. The CDR3 DNA follows: TGTGCCAGCAGCTTGGCCCCCTCCGGGACTAGCGGGTACGAGCAGTACTTC. The J gene is TRBJ2-7, the V gene TRBV5-4; the match to TRBD2 covers 12 bases. CDR1 is SGHNT and CDR2 is YYREEE in the germline V gene (reference sequence). Trimming removed 0 bases from V and 4 bases from J; junction bases left unmatched: 8. The CDR3 is made up of 17 amino acids. Supplemented by reference TRBV5-4 and TRBJ2-7, the full variable domain reads ETGVTQSPTHLIKTRGQQVTLRCSSQSGHNTVSWYQQALGQGPQFIFQYYREEENGRGNFPPRFSGLQFPNYSSELNVNALELDDSALYLCASSLAPSGTSGYEQYFGPGTRLTVT.

The V call is TRBV5-4, the J call TRBJ2-5; D gene unclear. V lost 4 bases and J 5 bases, leaving 12 bases between the germline ends. The germline V gene has CDR1 SGHNT and CDR2 YYREEE (reference sequence). The CDR3 is 13 amino acids. The CDR3 bases are TGTGCCAGCAGCCTTAGACAACGTGAGACCCAGTACTTC. Its translation is CASSLRQRETQYF.

The chain employs TRBV13 and TRBJ2-7; 7 bases map to TRBD1. The CDR3 covers 16 residues. With 6 bases clipped from V and 7 bases from J, the junction kept 18 bases outside the gene matches. CDR1 is PRHDT, CDR2 FYEKMQ, per germline (reference sequence). This CDR3 reads CASSLDRRAPWWEQYF. The CDR3 bases are TGTGCCAGCAGTTTGGACAGGCGGGCCCCATGGTGGGAGCAGTACTTC.

This chain connects TRBV7-2 to TRBJ1-2; the D is unclear. The germline V and J ends were trimmed by 5 bases and 1 base, with 20 bases remaining between them. CDR3 size: 17 residues. The V gene's germline CDR1 is SGHTA and CDR2 FQGNSA. The CDR3, as DNA: TGTGCCAGCAGCCGTAACGCCGAGGAGGAGCATAACTATGGCTACACCTTC. This codes for CASSRNAEEEHNYGYTF.

The gene calls are TRBV7-2 and TRBJ2-5, with D perhaps matching TRBD2 (5 bases). The length of the CDR3 is 15 residues. V gave up 1 base and J gave up 4 bases, with 13 bases separating them. Germline V gives CDR1 SGHTA, CDR2 FQGNSA. The CDR3 DNA is TGTGCCAGCAGCTTAGGACTAAGAGGCCGAGAGACCCAGTACTTC. As protein: CASSLGLRGRETQYF.